Shown below are 21 T cell receptor beta chains from a single sample sequenced in a study of T cell clones after liver transplantation. Using immunoSEQ multiplex PCR, the repertoire was profiled, and TCRdb retains in-frame clones only, with some absent. The table includes some 15,000 clones, 80% to 95% detected once. This material consisted of CD8+ T cells from blood, taken before liver transplant. Source of these receptors: a human donor who received a liver transplant.

The chain employs TRBV30 and TRBJ1-1, with D possibly TRBD1 on 5 matching bases. V shed 4 bases and J shed 5 bases, with 14 bases lying between them. CDR1 is GTSNPN and CDR2 is SVGIG in the germline V gene (reference sequence). The CDR3 contains 13 residues. CDR3 in amino acids: CAWKSGAVTEAFF. Written as DNA, the CDR3 is TGTGCCTGGAAGTCCGGGGCGGTAACTGAAGCTTTCTTT.

The V and J genes are TRBV7-6 and TRBJ2-7; 10 nucleotides agree with TRBD2. Germline V lookup: CDR1 SGHVS, CDR2 FNYEAQ. With 5 bases clipped from V and 3 bases from J, the junction kept 10 bases outside the gene matches. There are 16 residues in the CDR3. CDR3 sequence (DNA): TGTGCCAGCAGCGCACCCGGGACTAGCGAGGACTACGAGCAGTACTTC. Translating gives CASSAPGTSEDYEQYF.

This chain uses TRBV5-1 with TRBJ1-2, with 7 bases identical to TRBD1. V lost 4 bases to trimming and J lost 2 bases; unmatched junction nucleotides: 11. The CDR3 runs to 16 residues. The germline V gene has CDR1 SGHRS and CDR2 YFSETQ. This CDR3 reads CASSTIGTDLNYGYTF. The CDR3 nucleotides are TGCGCCAGCAGCACGATCGGGACAGATTTAAACTATGGCTACACCTTC.

V is TRBV27 and J is TRBJ1-4; a weak D match, TRBD1 (5 bases). The V and J ends lost 5 bases and 1 base respectively, with 11 bases between them. This CDR3 is built from 15 residues. Germline lookup yields CDR1 MNHEY and CDR2 SMNVEV (reference sequence). The CDR3 DNA reads TGTGCCAGCAGTCCCCGGGGGAGAACTAATGAAAAACTGTTTTTT. This encodes CASSPRGRTNEKLFF.

The rearrangement joins TRBV19 to TRBJ2-1; D possibly corresponds to TRBD1 (7 bases). The CDR3 is made up of 14 amino acids. The germline V gene has CDR1 LNHDA and CDR2 SQIVND (reference sequence). V was cut by 9 bases and J by 1 base, with 13 bases left in between. CDR3 coding DNA: TGTGCCAGCCCCAGGGGGAGGTCCTACAATGAGCAGTTCTTC. This gives the protein CASPRGRSYNEQFF.

Comment on this clone: The junction and the germline gene differ at one end; a read error may be behind it. The V gene is TRBV7-2, the J gene TRBJ2-5; TRBD1 matches 7 bases. Looked up from germline, CDR1 is SGHTA and CDR2 is FQGNSA. The CDR3 runs to 17 residues. The CDR3 DNA reads TGTGCCAGCAGCCTAGCAAAAGGTCAGGGGGATTTAGAGACCCAGTACTTC. This encodes CASSLAKGQGDLETQYF.

V and J are TRBV27 and TRBJ2-1, with 14 bases aligning to TRBD2. From germline, CDR1 is MNHEY and CDR2 SMNVEV (reference sequence). This CDR3 has 15 amino acids. The J segment lost 9 bases and the V segment lost 4 bases, leaving 5 bases of the junction unmatched. DNA for the CDR3: TGTGCCAGCAGTTGGACTAGCGGGAGGTTCGGTGAGCAGTTCTTC. Amino acids: CASSWTSGRFGEQFF.

This clone showed up just once. The chain employs TRBV30 and TRBJ1-5, with D possibly being TRBD1 (5 bases). Germline CDR1 reads GTSNPN; CDR2 reads SVGIG (reference sequence). Trimming pared 5 bases from V and 4 bases from J, leaving 15 bases between. This CDR3 contains 14 residues. DNA for the CDR3: TGTGCCTGGGACGCAGGGTTTGCAAATCAGCCCCAGCATTTT. Translation gives CAWDAGFANQPQHF.

This chain connects TRBV5-4 to TRBJ2-1, with 7 bases identical to TRBD2. The V gene's germline CDR1 is SGHNT and CDR2 YYREEE (reference sequence). V shed 4 bases, J shed 7 bases, and the junction held 8 bases outside the gene matches. CDR3 length: 14 residues. CDR3 DNA: TGTGCCAGCAGCCTGGGAGGGCCCCAGAATGAGCAGTTCTTC. Translated, it gives CASSLGGPQNEQFF.

This clone was seen just once. The chain couples TRBV5-4 to TRBJ1-1; D not certain. V dropped 4 bases and J dropped 2 bases, with 12 bases sitting between them. The CDR3 is 14 amino acids. Germline lookup yields CDR1 SGHNT and CDR2 YYREEE (reference sequence). The CDR3 here is CASSDDWGNTEAFF. CDR3 DNA: TGTGCCAGCAGCGACGACTGGGGAAACACTGAAGCTTTCTTT.

This clone has just a few counts. V usage is TRBV2 and J usage is TRBJ2-4; D may be TRBD1 or TRBD2 (6 bases each). Trimming removed 9 bases from V and 0 bases from J, with 15 bases in between. CDR1 and CDR2 from the germline V gene are SNHLY and FYNNEI. The CDR3 covers 15 residues. CDR3 in amino acids: CASYTGARAKNIQYF. The DNA of the CDR3 is TGTGCCAGTTATACGGGGGCAAGAGCCAAAAACATTCAGTACTTC.

The chain links TRBV7-2 to TRBJ2-7, with 14 positions matching TRBD2. The CDR3 loop spans 14 amino acids. Germline V gene lookup returns CDR1 SGHTA and CDR2 FQGNSA. J gave up 5 bases and V 4 bases, and 1 base lay outside the gene matches. The CDR3 DNA sequence: TGTGCCAGCAGCTGGGGACTAGCGGGGGACGAGCAGTACTTC. Protein product: CASSWGLAGDEQYF.

The chain employs TRBV29-1 and TRBJ1-1, with D perhaps matching TRBD1 (5 bases). V shed 1 base and J shed 3 bases, with 15 bases lying between them. CDR1 is SQVTM and CDR2 is ANQGSEA in the germline V gene. The CDR3 sequence is 15 residues long. CDR3 sequence reads: CSVEGTQARDTEAFF. For the CDR3, the DNA is TGCAGCGTTGAAGGCACACAGGCTCGGGACACTGAAGCTTTCTTT.

This chain uses TRBV5-6 with TRBJ2-3; 14 nucleotides agree with TRBD2. In germline, CDR1 is SGHDT, CDR2 YYEEEE. V lost 2 bases to trimming and J lost 4 bases; unmatched junction nucleotides: 12. This CDR3 spans 19 amino acids. CDR3 nucleotides: TGTGCCAGCAGCTTCGGGACTAGCGGGAGTAGGGATTGGGCAGATACGCAGTATTTT. Its translation is CASSFGTSGSRDWADTQYF.

This clone was counted once. The genes are TRBV6-1 and TRBJ2-1, with 9 nucleotides matching TRBD2. The CDR3 runs to 15 residues. The ends lost 2 bases at V and 4 bases at J; junction bases unmatched: 3. Germline V gene sequence: CDR1 MNHNS, CDR2 SASEGT. CDR3 in DNA: TGTGCCAGCAGTGAACTAGCGGGACAGTACAATGAGCAGTTCTTC. Translating gives CASSELAGQYNEQFF.

The V call is TRBV6-5, the J call TRBJ2-7, with D perhaps TRBD1 (6 bases). This CDR3 has 12 amino acids. Per the germline V gene, CDR1 is MNHEY and CDR2 is SVGAGI. Trimming cost V 6 bases and J 3 bases, with 9 bases left between them. The CDR3 is CASRDRYYEQYF. In DNA, the CDR3 is TGTGCCAGCAGAGACAGGTACTACGAGCAGTACTTC.

The CDR3 nucleotides are TGTGCCAGCAGTTCCCCTTTATCGGGAGCGGACGGGGATGAGCAGTTCTTC. This gives the protein CASSSPLSGADGDEQFF. The chain uses TRBV27 and TRBJ2-1; D is perhaps TRBD2 (6 bases). V lost 4 bases to trimming and J lost 8 bases, with 24 bases between them. Germline CDR1 reads MNHEY; CDR2 reads SMNVEV (reference sequence). CDR3 size: 17 residues.

The rearrangement joins TRBV19 to TRBJ2-7, with 9 bases lining up with TRBD2. J gave up 0 bases and V 3 bases, and 3 bases lay outside the gene matches. Germline-derived CDR1 and CDR2 are LNHDA and SQIVND (reference sequence). The CDR3 extends over 15 amino acids. As DNA, the CDR3 is TGTGCCAGTAGTATCGATAGCGGGAGCTCCTACGAGCAGTACTTC. Amino acid sequence: CASSIDSGSSYEQYF. Full variable domain (rest looked up from reference TRBV19 and TRBJ2-7): DGGITQSPKYLFRKEGQNVTLSCEQNLNHDAMYWYRQDPGQGLRLIYYSQIVNDFQKGDIAEGYSVSREKKESFPLTVTSAQKNPTAFYLCASSIDSGSSYEQYFGPGTRLTVT.

The rearrangement uses TRBV4-3 and TRBJ2-2; 8 bases map to TRBD1. CDR1 LGHNA and CDR2 YSLEER come from the germline V gene. The V and J ends lost 1 base and 4 bases, in that order; junction bases with no gene match: 8. CDR3 length: 17 residues. This chain's CDR3 is CASSQGPGGAGTGELFF. The CDR3 DNA is TGCGCCAGCAGCCAAGGCCCAGGGGGCGCGGGCACCGGGGAGCTGTTTTTT.

The V and J genes are TRBV11-2 and TRBJ2-1; TRBD1 is a possible D gene (8 bases). V dropped 5 bases and J dropped 8 bases, with 22 bases sitting between them. The germline V gene has CDR1 SGHAT and CDR2 FQNNGV. This CDR3 spans 16 amino acids. CDR3 nucleotides: TGTGCCAGCAGCCCGGGCGGGGGACAGGAGGTCTATGAGCAGTTCTTC. Protein product: CASSPGGGQEVYEQFF.

The chain is built from TRBV19 and TRBJ2-7; 9 nucleotides agree with TRBD2. V was pared by 10 bases and J by 4 bases, with 14 bases of the junction left unmatched. Germline loops: CDR1 LNHDA, CDR2 SQIVND (reference sequence). The CDR3 is 15 amino acids. The CDR3 loop is CATQDLAGGLYEQYF. The CDR3 region has the DNA TGTGCCACCCAGGACCTTGCGGGAGGGCTATACGAGCAGTACTTC.